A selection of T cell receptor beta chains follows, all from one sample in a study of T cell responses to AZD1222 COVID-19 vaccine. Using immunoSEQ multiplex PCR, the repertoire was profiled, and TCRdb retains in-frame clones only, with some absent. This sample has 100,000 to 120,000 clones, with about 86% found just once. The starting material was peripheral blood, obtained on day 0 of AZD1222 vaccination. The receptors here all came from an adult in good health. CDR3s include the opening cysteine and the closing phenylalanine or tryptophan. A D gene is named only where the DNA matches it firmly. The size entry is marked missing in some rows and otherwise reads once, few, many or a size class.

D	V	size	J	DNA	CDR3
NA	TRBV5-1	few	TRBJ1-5	TGCGCCAGCAGCCAGGACCCAGGAGGGTCTCAGCCCCAGCATTTT	CASSQDPGGSQPQHF
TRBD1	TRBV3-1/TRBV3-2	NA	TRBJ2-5	TGTGCCAGCAGCCAAGATCTGACGGCAGGGGGCACCCCCCGGGAGACCCAGTACTTC	CASSQDLTAGGTPRETQYF
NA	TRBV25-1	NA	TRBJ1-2	TGTGCCAGCAGTGAAGGGTACGACTATTGGCGCTACACCTTC	CASSEGYDYWRYTF
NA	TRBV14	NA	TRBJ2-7	TGTGCCAGCAGCCAAGCGGAGGGCAGGGAGCAGTACTTC	CASSQAEGREQYF
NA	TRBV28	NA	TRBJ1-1	TGTGCCAGCAGTCTCACAAACGGGGTTGAAGCTTTCTTT	CASSLTNGVEAFF
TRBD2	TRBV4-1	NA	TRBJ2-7	TGCGCCAGCAGCCCGGGGGGTAGGGGCTACTCCTACGAGCAGTACTTC	CASSPGGRGYSYEQYF
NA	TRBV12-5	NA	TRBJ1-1	TGTGCTAGTGGTTTGGAGGAGTACACTGAAGCTTTCTTT	CASGLEEYTEAFF
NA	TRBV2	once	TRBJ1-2	TGTGCCAGCACTGGACAATATGGCTACACCTTC	CASTGQYGYTF
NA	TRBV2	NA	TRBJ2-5	TGTGCCAGCAGTGTTGGTGCGGGTGCAGAGACCCAGTACTTC	CASSVGAGAETQYF
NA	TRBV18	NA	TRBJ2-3	TGTGCCAGCTCACCACGGGCCTCAGCAGATACGCAGTATTTT	CASSPRASADTQYF
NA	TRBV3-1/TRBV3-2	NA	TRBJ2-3	TGTGCCAGCACCCTAGGTGGGGATACGCAGTATTTT	CASTLGGDTQYF
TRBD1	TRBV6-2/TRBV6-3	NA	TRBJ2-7	TGTGCCAGCAGTCCACCGGGACAGGGGATCTACGAGCAGTACTTC	CASSPPGQGIYEQYF
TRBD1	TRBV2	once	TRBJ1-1	TGTGCCAGCAGGGGAAGGGGGCGGAACACTGAAGCTTTCTTT	CASRGRGRNTEAFF
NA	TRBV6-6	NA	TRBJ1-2	TGTGCCAGCAGTTACTCGTCGAGTGGCTACACCTTC	CASSYSSSGYTF
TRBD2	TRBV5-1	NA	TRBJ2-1	TGCGCCAGCAGCTGGGCCCTAGCGGGGTCCTACAATGAGCAGTTCTTC	CASSWALAGSYNEQFF
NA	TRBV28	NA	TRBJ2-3	TGTGCCAGCAGTTCCACGGGGGCAGATACGCAGTATTTT	CASSSTGADTQYF